One and the same sample provided the 19 T cell receptor beta chains below, sequenced in a study of spatial heterogeneity in lung cancer. Time point in this sample: sample taken at primary tumor resection. Unsorted whole RNA of tumor, nontumor lung or frozen PBMC was sequenced. TCRdb redid the calling of the 5' RACE reads with MiXCR, one entry per CDR3 protein. Of 77,000 or so distinct CDR3 sequences in the sample, around 21% are singletons; the top ten hold roughly 6%. This material consisted of PBMCs, taken at surgery. The source of these receptors is a male donor with early-stage non-small cell lung cancer.

The sample holds a few counts of this clonotype. This chain connects TRBV3-1 to TRBJ2-3, with a possible D match to TRBD1 (5 bases). CDR1 and CDR2 (germline): LGHDT, YNNKEL (reference sequence). V was shortened by 0 bases and J by 2 bases, with 6 bases between the two germline ends. The CDR3 consists of 14 residues. CDR3 DNA: TGTGCCAGCAGCCAAGAGGGGCCCACAGATACGCAGTATTTT. Its protein product is CASSQEGPTDTQYF.

This clonotype came up a few times. V is TRBV10-3 and J is TRBJ1-6; 7 nucleotides match TRBD1. Germline CDR1 ENHRY, CDR2 SYGVKD. Losses at the gene ends were 2 bases for V and 10 bases for J; bases not matched to a gene: 5. The CDR3 sequence is 14 residues long. Here the CDR3 DNA reads TGTGCCATCAGTGAGGGAGAGGGGGCGTCACCCCTCCACTTT. Amino acid sequence: CAISEGEGASPLHF.

This clonotype occurred a few times. The chain has TRBV29-1 and TRBJ2-6, with TRBD1 as a possible D gene (6 bases). Trimming removed 7 bases from V and 0 bases from J, with 16 bases in between. The CDR3 spans 16 residues. CDR1 is SQVTM and CDR2 is ANQGSEA in the germline V gene. The CDR3 loop reads CSAPSDSTSGANVLTF. The DNA for the CDR3 is TGCAGCGCCCCCTCGGACAGTACCTCTGGGGCCAACGTCCTGACTTTC.

This clonotype was observed a handful of times. This chain connects TRBV20-1 to TRBJ2-1; 11 bases fit TRBD2. V was pared by 4 bases and J by 7 bases, with 12 bases of the junction left unmatched. The CDR3 has 16 residues. Germline-derived CDR1 and CDR2 are DFQATT and SNEGSKA (reference sequence). The CDR3 DNA sequence: TGCAGTGCTATTTCCCCAGCTAGCGGGGGGATAAATGAGCAGTTCTTC. This gives the protein CSAISPASGGINEQFF.

There are a few counts of this clonotype. The chain employs TRBV19 and TRBJ1-2; no clear D gene. The V gene's germline CDR1 is LNHDA and CDR2 SQIVND (reference sequence). The CDR3 has 15 amino acids. The ends were cut back, 0 bases at V and 4 bases at J, with 12 bases in the middle. DNA for the CDR3: TGTGCCAGTAGTATAGATCGGGGATCGGGCTATGGCTACACCTTC. Translated: CASSIDRGSGYGYTF.

CDR3 amino acids: CSGGPGLADNEQFF. The CDR3 DNA reads TGCAGTGGGGGACCGGGACTAGCGGACAATGAGCAGTTCTTC. The J gene is TRBJ2-1, the V gene TRBV20-1; TRBD2 agrees at 11 bases. The CDR3 consists of 14 residues. The V gene end was trimmed by 7 bases and the J gene end by 5 bases; junction bases not matched to a gene: 7. Germline CDR1 and CDR2: DFQATT and SNEGSKA (reference sequence).

This clonotype was seen only a few times. The chain is built from TRBV27 and TRBJ1-3; unclear D gene. V lost 6 bases to trimming and J lost 2 bases, with 11 bases between them. Per germline, CDR1 MNHEY and CDR2 SMNVEV (reference sequence). This CDR3 comprises 14 residues. The CDR3 DNA follows: TGTGCCAGCAGGCTGGGAGGCCCTGGAAACACCATATATTTT. Translating gives CASRLGGPGNTIYF.

The chain carries TRBV20-1 and TRBJ2-1; D perhaps matches TRBD1 (5 bases). The CDR3 is 14 residues long. Trimming stripped 6 bases from V and 2 bases from J, with 14 bases between. Looked up from germline, CDR1 is DFQATT and CDR2 is SNEGSKA (reference sequence). The CDR3 region is CSATVSGPYNEQFF. The CDR3 nucleotides read TGCAGTGCGACAGTCTCGGGCCCCTACAATGAGCAGTTCTTC.

V is TRBV6-2 or TRBV6-3 and J is TRBJ2-5; D gene uncertain. V was pared by 7 bases and J by 5 bases, with 14 bases between. Per the germline V gene, CDR1 is MNHEY and CDR2 is SVGEGT. The CDR3 consists of 13 residues. Here the CDR3 reads CASTGFTLETQYF. The CDR3 DNA reads TGTGCCAGCACCGGATTTACGCTGGAGACCCAGTACTTC.

V and J are TRBV29-1 and TRBJ2-5, with D perhaps being TRBD1 or TRBD2 (5 bases each). Trimming took 7 bases from V and 5 from J, leaving 14 bases between them. Germline CDR1 SQVTM, CDR2 ANQGSEA. The CDR3 is 12 residues long. For the CDR3, the DNA is TGCAGCGGGACTGGGGGTATGGAGACCCAGTACTTC. It specifies CSGTGGMETQYF.

This clonotype has a handful of counts. This sequence joins TRBV12-3 or TRBV12-4 and TRBJ2-1, with unresolved D. V gave up 4 bases and J gave up 9 bases, with 16 bases separating them. This CDR3 is 14 amino acids long. CDR3 nucleotides: TGTGCCAGCAGTTACACGATATCGACGAGTGAGCAGTTCTTC. Translated: CASSYTISTSEQFF.

This clonotype was seen only a few times. The chain carries TRBV14 and TRBJ1-2; D ambiguous. V gave up 2 bases and J gave up 1 base, with 2 bases separating them. The V gene's germline CDR1 is SGHDN and CDR2 FVKESK. This CDR3 contains 12 residues. The DNA for the CDR3 is TGTGCCAGCAGCCAATTTAACTATGGCTACACCTTC. It encodes CASSQFNYGYTF.

CDR3 nucleotide sequence: TGTGCCAGTAGTATAGATCGGACAAGCCAGATGAAAGAGACCCAGTACTTC. Its protein product is CASSIDRTSQMKETQYF. This chain connects TRBV19 to TRBJ2-5; a weak D match, TRBD1 (5 bases). Per germline, CDR1 LNHDA and CDR2 SQIVND (reference sequence). The V gene lost 0 bases and the J gene lost 3 bases, with 17 bases spanning the gap. This CDR3 is built from 17 residues.

This clonotype has just a few counts. The chain links TRBV20-1 to TRBJ2-1; 8 bases are shared with TRBD1. Trimming at V came to 5 bases and at J to 6 bases, leaving 0 bases not matched to a gene. Germline CDR1 DFQATT, CDR2 SNEGSKA (reference sequence). This CDR3 has 11 amino acids. CDR3 loop: CSADRGNEQFF. DNA of the CDR3: TGCAGTGCTGACAGGGGCAATGAGCAGTTCTTC.

This clonotype came up many times. V gene TRBV5-4 combines with J gene TRBJ2-1; TRBD2 agrees at 12 bases. This CDR3 has 17 residues. Germline CDR1 is SGHNT and CDR2 is YYREEE (reference sequence). Trimming cost V 2 bases and J 0 bases; bases outside gene matches: 3. CDR3 coding DNA: TGTGCCAGCAGCTTCCCGACTAGCGGGAGCTCCTACAATGAGCAGTTCTTC. This encodes CASSFPTSGSSYNEQFF.

There are a few counts of this clonotype. The CDR3 DNA follows: TGTGCTAGTGGACTAGGACAGGGGGCGCATGAGACCCAGTACTTC. Protein product: CASGLGQGAHETQYF. The chain links TRBV12-5 to TRBJ2-5; TRBD1 matches 11 bases. The germline V gene encodes CDR1 LGHNT and CDR2 FRNRAP. CDR3 length: 15 residues. V shed 6 bases and J 5 bases; nucleotides not matched to a gene: 8.

J is TRBJ2-7 and V is TRBV28; 8 bases match TRBD2. The germline V gene encodes CDR1 MDHEN and CDR2 SYDVKM. CDR3 length: 16 residues. Trimming removed 6 bases from V and 5 bases from J; junction bases left unmatched: 15. As DNA, the CDR3 is TGTGCCAGCAGCTCCCCGGAAGCGGGAGTAGGCAACGAGCAGTACTTC. Its translation: CASSSPEAGVGNEQYF. The full variable domain, completed using reference TRBV28 and TRBJ2-7, is DVKVTQSSRYLVKRTGEKVFLECVQDMDHENMFWYRQDPGLGLRLIYFSYDVKMKEKGDIPEGYSVSREKKERFSLILESASTNQTSMYLCASSSPEAGVGNEQYFGPGTRLTVT.

The CDR3 reads CASSRLDRGYEQYF. CDR3 nucleotide sequence: TGTGCCAGCAGTCGACTCGACAGGGGTTACGAGCAGTACTTC. The chain employs TRBV12-3 or TRBV12-4 and TRBJ2-7, with 8 bases lining up with TRBD1. After removal of 5 bases from V and 4 bases from J, the junction contained 7 bases not matched to a gene. The CDR3 length is 14 residues.

The chain's CDR3 is CASSLGQDDYEQYF. The CDR3 region has the DNA TGTGCCAGCAGCTTGGGACAGGATGACTACGAGCAGTACTTC. The chain carries TRBV11-2 and TRBJ2-7; 8 nucleotides line up with TRBD1. Germline lookup yields CDR1 SGHAT and CDR2 FQNNGV. Germline trimming cut 3 bases from V and 3 bases from J; bases unmatched to any gene: 4. The CDR3 consists of 14 residues.